This T cell receptor (beta chain) was retrieved from a study of T cell repertoires in cytomegalovirus infection. Study as a whole: Indications of both CMV infection and matching HLA type were provided by public TCR beta signatures. General study findings and limits: There were HLA-C-restricted CMV-specific TCR beta clonotypes dominating the ex vivo response.

There are many counts of this clonotype. Its antigen is not known. MiXCR was run by TCRdb on the reads, yielding one entry per CDR3 protein. The repertoire consists of roughly 600,000 distinct CDR3 sequences, with 24% occurring once and the leading ten covering 7.5% to 9%. Germline-derived CDR1 and CDR2 are SGHVS and FNYEAQ. V shed 3 bases and J shed 5 bases, with 13 bases lying between them. This CDR3 has 14 amino acids. The sequenced sample was CD8+ T cells from PBMCs. The TCR sequence derives from a human donor in good health (CMV status not recorded). Some clones in this sample may be carry-over from other donors' samples. The chain couples TRBV7-6 to TRBJ2-5; no reliable D call. CDR3 loop: CASSFGRQAETQYF. CDR3 bases: TGTGCCAGCAGCTTTGGCCGGCAGGCCGAGACCCAGTACTTC.